The present entry profiles one TCR beta chain with its context. Its antigen is not known. Produced via immunoSEQ multiplex PCR; TCRdb's table is partial and in-frame only. The sample contains under 50,000 clones, about 77% of which appear only once. This record belongs to a study of chemoradiotherapy in HPV16-positive cancers. Turning to the study itself: Functional T-cell assays on a couple of HPV16-positive patients' cells defined candidate HPV-specific clones and common TCR motifs.

Whole-study results and caveats: In HPV16-positive patients, HPV-responsive T-cell expansion tracked better recurrence-free survival. Non-HPV-specific T cells did not expand in tumors during treatment, whereas candidate HPV-specific clones and E7-related motifs did.

The germline CDR1 and CDR2 sequences are MDHEN and SYDVKM. V was pared by 4 bases and J by 0 bases, with 19 bases between. The CDR3 is made up of 19 amino acids. Here the sequenced sample was blood, taken from a patient who underwent chemoradiotherapy. The J gene is TRBJ2-6, the V gene TRBV28; D is ambiguous. The clonotype originates from a human donor with HPV-associated anogenital cancer. CDR3 in DNA: TGTGCCAGCAGTTCCCCCTATAGACGGACGAGCTCTGGGGCCAACGTCCTGACTTTC. Protein: CASSSPYRRTSSGANVLTF.